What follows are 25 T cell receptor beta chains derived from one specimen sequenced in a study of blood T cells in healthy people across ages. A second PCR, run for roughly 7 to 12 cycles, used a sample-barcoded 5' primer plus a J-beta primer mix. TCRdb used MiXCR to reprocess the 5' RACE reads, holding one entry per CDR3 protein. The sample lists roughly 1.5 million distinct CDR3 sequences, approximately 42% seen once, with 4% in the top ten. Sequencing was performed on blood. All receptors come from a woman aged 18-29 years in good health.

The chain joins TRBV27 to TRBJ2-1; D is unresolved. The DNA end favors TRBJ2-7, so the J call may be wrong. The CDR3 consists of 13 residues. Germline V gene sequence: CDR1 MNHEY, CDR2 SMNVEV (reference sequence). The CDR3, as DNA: TGTGCCAGCAGTATCCGAGCCTACAATGAGCAGTACTTC. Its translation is CASSIRAYNEQYF.

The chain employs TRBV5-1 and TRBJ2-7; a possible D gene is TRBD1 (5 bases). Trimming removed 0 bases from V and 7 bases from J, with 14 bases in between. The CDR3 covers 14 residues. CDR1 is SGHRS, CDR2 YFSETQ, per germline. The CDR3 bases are TGCGCCAGCAGCTTGGATCTACCGGACAATGAGCAGTACTTC. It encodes CASSLDLPDNEQYF.

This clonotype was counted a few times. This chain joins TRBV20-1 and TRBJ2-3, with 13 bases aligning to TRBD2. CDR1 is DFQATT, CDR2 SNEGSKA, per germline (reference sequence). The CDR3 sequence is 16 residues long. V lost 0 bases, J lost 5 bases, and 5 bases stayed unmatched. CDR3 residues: CSARDPGLAGRDTQYF. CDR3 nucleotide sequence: TGCAGTGCTAGAGACCCGGGACTAGCGGGGAGAGATACGCAGTATTTT.

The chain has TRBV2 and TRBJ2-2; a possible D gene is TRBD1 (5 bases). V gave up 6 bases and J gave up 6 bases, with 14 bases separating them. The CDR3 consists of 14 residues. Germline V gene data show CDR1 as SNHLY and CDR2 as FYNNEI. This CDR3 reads CASRLRVLAGELFF. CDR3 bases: TGTGCCAGCAGACTCAGGGTGCTCGCCGGGGAGCTGTTTTTT.

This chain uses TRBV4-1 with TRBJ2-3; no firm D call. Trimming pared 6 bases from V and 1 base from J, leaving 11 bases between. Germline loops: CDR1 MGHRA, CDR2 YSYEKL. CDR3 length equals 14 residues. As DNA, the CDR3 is TGCGCCAGCAGACTAAACCAGGGCACAGATACGCAGTATTTT. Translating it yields CASRLNQGTDTQYF.

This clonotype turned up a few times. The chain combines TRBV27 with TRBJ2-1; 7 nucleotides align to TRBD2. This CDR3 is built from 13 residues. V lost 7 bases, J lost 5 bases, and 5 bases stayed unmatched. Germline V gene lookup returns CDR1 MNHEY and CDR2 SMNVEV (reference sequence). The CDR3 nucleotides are TGTGCCAGCATGCCTAGCGGACACAATGAGCAGTTCTTC. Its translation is CASMPSGHNEQFF.

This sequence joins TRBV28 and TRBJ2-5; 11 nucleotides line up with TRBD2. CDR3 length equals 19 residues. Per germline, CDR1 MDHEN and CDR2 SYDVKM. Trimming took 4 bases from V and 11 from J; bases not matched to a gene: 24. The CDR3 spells CASSSRRGLADPGGYGQYF. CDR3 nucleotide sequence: TGTGCCAGCAGTTCCCGCCGGGGACTAGCGGATCCGGGGGGCTACGGGCAGTACTTC.

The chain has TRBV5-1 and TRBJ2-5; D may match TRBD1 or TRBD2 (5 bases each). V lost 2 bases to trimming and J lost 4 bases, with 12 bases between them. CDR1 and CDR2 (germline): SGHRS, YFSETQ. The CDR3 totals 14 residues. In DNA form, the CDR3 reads TGCGCCAGCAGCTTTGGGGACGTTGGAGAGACCCAGTACTTC. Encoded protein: CASSFGDVGETQYF.

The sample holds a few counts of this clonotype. CDR3 nucleotide sequence: TGTGCCACCAGCAGAGACAGGGTCTTGAACACTGAAGCTTTCTTT. It encodes CATSRDRVLNTEAFF. The chain joins TRBV15 to TRBJ1-1, with a tentative D call TRBD1 (5 bases). CDR1 LNHNV and CDR2 YYDKDF come from the germline V gene (reference sequence). This CDR3 contains 15 residues. V gave up 0 bases and J gave up 0 bases, with 8 bases separating them.

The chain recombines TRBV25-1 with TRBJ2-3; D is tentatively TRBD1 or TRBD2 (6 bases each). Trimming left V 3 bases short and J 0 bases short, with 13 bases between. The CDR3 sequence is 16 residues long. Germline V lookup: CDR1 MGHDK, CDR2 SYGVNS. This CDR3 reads CASSDPRGQSTDTQYF. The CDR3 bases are TGTGCCAGCAGTGATCCCCGGGGGCAGAGCACAGATACGCAGTATTTT.

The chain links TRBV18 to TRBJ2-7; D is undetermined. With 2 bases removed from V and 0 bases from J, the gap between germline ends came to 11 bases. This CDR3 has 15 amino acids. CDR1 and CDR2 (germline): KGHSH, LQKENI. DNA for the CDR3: TGTGCCAGCTCACCATGGGCTCAGAGCTCCTACGAGCAGTACTTC. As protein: CASSPWAQSSYEQYF.

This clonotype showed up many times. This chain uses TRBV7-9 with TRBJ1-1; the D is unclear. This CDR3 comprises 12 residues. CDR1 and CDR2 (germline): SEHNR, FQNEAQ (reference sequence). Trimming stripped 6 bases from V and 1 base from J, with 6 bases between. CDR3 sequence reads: CASSTRNTEAFF. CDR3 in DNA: TGTGCCAGCAGTACGCGGAACACTGAAGCTTTCTTT.

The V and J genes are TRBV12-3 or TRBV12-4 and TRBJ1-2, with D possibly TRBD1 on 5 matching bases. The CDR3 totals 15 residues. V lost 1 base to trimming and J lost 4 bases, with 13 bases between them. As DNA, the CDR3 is TGTGCCAGCAGTTTAGGGGGGAACACCTTCTATGGCTACACCTTC. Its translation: CASSLGGNTFYGYTF.

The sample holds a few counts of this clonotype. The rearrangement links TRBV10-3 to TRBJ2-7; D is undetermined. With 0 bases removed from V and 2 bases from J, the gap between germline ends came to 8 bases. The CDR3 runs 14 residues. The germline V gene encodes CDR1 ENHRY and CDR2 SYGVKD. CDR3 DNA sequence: TGTGCCATCAGTGAGTCCCGGAAGCCCTACGAGCAGTACTTC. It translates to CAISESRKPYEQYF.

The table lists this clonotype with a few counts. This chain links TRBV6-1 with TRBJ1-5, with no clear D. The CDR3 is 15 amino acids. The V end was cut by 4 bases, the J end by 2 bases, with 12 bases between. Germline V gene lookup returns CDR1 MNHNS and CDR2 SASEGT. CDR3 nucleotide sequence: TGTGCCAGCAGTGTGCCAGGTGGGGGCAATCAGCCCCAGCATTTT. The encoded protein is CASSVPGGGNQPQHF.

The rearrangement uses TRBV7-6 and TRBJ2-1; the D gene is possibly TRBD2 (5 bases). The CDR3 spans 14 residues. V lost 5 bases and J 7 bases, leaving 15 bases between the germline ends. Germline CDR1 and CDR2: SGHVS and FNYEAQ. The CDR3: CASSRERRENEQFF. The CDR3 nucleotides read TGTGCCAGCAGCCGGGAAAGAAGGGAGAATGAGCAGTTCTTC.

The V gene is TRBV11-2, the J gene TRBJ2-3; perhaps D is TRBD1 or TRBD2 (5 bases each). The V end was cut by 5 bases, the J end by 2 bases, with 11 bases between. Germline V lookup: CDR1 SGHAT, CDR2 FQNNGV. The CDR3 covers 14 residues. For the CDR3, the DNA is TGTGCCAGCAGCCCCATAGGGACCACAGATACGCAGTATTTT. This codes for CASSPIGTTDTQYF.

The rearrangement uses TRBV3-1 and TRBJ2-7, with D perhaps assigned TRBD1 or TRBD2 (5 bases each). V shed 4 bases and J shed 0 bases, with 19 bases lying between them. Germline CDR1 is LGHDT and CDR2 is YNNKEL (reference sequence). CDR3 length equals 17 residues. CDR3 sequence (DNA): TGTGCCAGCAGCCCCCTCCGCCGGGGACGCCACTCCTACGAGCAGTACTTC. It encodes CASSPLRRGRHSYEQYF.

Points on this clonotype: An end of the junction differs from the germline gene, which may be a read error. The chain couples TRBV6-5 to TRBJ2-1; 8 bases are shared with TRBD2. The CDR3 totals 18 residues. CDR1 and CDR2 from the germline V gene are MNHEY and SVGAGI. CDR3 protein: CASSYSPRTSGPYNEQFF. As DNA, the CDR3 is TGTGCCAGCAGCTACTCCCCCCGAACTAGCGGTCCCTACAATGAGCAGTTCTTC.

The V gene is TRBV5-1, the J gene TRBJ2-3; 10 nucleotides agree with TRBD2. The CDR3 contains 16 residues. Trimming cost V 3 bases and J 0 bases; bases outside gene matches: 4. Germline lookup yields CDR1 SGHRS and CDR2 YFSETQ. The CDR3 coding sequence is TGCGCCAGCAGCTCACTAGCGGGGACTAGCACAGATACGCAGTATTTT. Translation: CASSSLAGTSTDTQYF. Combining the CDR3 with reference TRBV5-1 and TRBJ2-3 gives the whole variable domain KAGVTQTPRYLIKTRGQQVTLSCSPISGHRSVSWYQQTPGQGLQFLFEYFSETQRNKGNFPGRFSGRQFSNSRSEMNVSTLELGDSALYLCASSSLAGTSTDTQYFGPGTRLTVL.

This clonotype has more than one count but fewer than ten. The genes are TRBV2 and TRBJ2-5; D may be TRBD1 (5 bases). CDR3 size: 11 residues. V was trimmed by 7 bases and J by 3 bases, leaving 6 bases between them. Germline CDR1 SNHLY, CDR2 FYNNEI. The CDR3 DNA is TGTGCCAGCAAAGGGGAAGAGACCCAGTACTTC. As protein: CASKGEETQYF.

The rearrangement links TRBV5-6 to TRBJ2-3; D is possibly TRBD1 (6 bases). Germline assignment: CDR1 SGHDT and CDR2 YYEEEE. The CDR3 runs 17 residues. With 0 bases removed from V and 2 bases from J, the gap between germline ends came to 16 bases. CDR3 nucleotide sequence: TGTGCCAGCAGCTTGGTCGACAGGAGGTTAGACACAGATACGCAGTATTTT. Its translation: CASSLVDRRLDTDTQYF.

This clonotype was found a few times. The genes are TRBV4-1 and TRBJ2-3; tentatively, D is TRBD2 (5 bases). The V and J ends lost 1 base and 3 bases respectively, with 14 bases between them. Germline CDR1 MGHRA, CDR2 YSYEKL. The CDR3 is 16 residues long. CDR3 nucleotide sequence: TGCGCCAGCAGCCAAGGGCTTACGAGGGAAACAGATACGCAGTATTTT. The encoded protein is CASSQGLTRETDTQYF.

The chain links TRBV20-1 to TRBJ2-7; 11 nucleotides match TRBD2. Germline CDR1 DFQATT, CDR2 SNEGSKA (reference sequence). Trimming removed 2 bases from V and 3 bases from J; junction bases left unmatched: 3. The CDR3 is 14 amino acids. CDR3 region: CSARLAGGLYEQYF. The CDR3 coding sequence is TGCAGTGCTAGACTAGCGGGAGGCCTCTACGAGCAGTACTTC.

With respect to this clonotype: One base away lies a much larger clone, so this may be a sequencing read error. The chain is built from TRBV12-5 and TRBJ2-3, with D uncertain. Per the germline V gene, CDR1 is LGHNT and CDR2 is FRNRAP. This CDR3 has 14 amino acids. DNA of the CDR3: TGTGCTAGTGGTTCCTTCCTCAGTGAGGATACGCGGTATTTT. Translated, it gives CASGSFLSEDTRYF. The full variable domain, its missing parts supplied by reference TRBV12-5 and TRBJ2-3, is DARVTQTPRHKVTEMGQEVTMRCQPILGHNTVFWYRQTMMQGLELLAYFRNRAPLDDSGMPKDRFSAEMPDATLATLKIQPSEPRDSAVYFCASGSFLSEDTRYFGPGTRLTVL.